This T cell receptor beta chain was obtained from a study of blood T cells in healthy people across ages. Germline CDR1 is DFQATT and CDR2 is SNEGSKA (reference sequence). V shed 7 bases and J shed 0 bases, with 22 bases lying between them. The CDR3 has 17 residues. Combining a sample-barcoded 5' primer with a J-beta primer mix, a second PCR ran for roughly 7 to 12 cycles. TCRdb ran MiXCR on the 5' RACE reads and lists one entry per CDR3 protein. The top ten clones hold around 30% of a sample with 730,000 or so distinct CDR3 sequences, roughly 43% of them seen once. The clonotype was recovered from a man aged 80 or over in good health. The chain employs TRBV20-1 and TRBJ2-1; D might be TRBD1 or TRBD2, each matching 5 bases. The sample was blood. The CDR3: CSDGRAREGGSYNEQFF. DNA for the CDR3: TGCAGTGACGGGCGGGCCAGGGAAGGTGGCTCCTACAATGAGCAGTTCTTC.